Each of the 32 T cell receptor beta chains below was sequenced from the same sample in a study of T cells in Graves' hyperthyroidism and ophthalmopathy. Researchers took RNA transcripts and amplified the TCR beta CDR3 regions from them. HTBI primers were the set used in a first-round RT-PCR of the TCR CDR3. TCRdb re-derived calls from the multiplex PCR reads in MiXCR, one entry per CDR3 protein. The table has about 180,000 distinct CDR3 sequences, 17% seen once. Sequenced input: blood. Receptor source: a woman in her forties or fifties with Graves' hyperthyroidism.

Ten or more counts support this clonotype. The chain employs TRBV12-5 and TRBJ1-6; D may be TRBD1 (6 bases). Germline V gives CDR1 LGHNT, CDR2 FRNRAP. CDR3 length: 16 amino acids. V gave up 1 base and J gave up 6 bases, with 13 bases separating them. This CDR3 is CASGLAPTGLNSPLHF. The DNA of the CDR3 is TGTGCTAGTGGTTTGGCACCGACAGGTCTTAATTCACCCCTCCACTTT.

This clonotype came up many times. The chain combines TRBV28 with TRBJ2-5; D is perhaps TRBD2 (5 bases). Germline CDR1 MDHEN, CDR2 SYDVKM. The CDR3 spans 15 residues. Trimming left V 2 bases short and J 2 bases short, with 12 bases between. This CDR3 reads CASSLEGKGQETQYF. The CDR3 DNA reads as TGTGCCAGCAGTTTAGAGGGTAAAGGACAAGAGACCCAGTACTTC.

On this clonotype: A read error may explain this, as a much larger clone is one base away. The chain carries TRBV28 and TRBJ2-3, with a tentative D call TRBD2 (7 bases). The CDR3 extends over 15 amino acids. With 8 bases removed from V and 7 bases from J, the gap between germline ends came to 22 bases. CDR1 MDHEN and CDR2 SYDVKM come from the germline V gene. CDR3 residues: CASLLMGGRANTQYF. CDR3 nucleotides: TGTGCCAGCCTTTTGATGGGGGGGCGAGCAAATACGCAGTATTTT.

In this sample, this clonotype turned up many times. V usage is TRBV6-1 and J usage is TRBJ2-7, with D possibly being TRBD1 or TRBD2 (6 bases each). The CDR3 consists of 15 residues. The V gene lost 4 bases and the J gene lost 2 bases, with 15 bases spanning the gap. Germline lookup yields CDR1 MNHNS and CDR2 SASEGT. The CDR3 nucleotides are TGTGCCAGCAGTGGGGGGGCCTCGAACACCTACGAGCAGTACTTC. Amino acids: CASSGGASNTYEQYF.

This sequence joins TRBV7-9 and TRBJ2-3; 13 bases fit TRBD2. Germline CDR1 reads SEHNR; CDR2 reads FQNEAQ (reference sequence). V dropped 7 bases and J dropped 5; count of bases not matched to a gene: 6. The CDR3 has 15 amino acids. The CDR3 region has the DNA TGTGCCAGCATACTAGCGGGGGGGGCGAAAGATACGCAGTATTTT. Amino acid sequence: CASILAGGAKDTQYF. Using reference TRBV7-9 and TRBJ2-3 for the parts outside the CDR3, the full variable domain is DTGVSQNPRHKITKRGQNVTFRCDPISEHNRLYWYRQTLGQGPEFLTYFQNEAQLEKSRLLSDRFSAERPKGSFSTLEIQRTEQGDSAMYLCASILAGGAKDTQYFGPGTRLTVL.

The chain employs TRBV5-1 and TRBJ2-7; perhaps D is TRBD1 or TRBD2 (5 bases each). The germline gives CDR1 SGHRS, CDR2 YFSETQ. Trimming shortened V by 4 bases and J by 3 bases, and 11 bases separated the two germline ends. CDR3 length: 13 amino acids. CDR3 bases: TGCGCCAGCAGCAGGGACGGTGGCTACGAGCAGTACTTC. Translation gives CASSRDGGYEQYF.

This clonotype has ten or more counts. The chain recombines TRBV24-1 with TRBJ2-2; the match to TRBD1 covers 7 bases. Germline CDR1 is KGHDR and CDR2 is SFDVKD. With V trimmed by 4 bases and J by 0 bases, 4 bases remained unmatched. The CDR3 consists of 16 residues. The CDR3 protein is CATSDPQGANTGELFF. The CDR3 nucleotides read TGTGCCACCAGTGACCCCCAGGGGGCGAACACCGGGGAGCTGTTTTTT.

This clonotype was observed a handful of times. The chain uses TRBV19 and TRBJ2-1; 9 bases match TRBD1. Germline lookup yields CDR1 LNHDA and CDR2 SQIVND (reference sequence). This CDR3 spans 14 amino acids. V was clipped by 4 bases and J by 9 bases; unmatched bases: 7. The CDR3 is CASSKRTGVGEQFF. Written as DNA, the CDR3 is TGTGCCAGTAGTAAACGGACAGGGGTGGGTGAGCAGTTCTTC.

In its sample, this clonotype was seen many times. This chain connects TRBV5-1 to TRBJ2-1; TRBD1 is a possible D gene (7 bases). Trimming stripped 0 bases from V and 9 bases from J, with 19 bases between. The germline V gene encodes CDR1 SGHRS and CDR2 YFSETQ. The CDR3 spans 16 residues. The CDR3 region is CASSLAAGPYRGEQFF. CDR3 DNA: TGCGCCAGCAGCTTGGCCGCGGGGCCCTACAGGGGTGAGCAGTTCTTC.

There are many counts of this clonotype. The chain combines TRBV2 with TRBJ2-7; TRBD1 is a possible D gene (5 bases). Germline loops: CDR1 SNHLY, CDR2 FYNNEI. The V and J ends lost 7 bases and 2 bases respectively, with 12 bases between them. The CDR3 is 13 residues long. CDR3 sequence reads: CASKGRAPYEQYF. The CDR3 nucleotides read TGTGCCAGCAAGGGCAGGGCCCCCTACGAGCAGTACTTC.

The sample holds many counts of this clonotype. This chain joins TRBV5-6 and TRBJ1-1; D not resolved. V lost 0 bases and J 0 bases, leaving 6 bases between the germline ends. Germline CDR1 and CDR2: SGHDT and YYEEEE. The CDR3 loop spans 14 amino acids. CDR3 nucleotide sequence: TGTGCCAGCAGCTTGGGACTTCTGAACACTGAAGCTTTCTTT. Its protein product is CASSLGLLNTEAFF.

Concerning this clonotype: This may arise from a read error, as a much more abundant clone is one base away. The DNA for the CDR3 is TGTGCCAGCAGTAAACAGGGGGGCGCAGGGACCCAGTACTTC. This gives the protein CASSKQGGAGTQYF. The genes are TRBV7-2 and TRBJ2-5, with 8 bases aligning to TRBD1. Germline V CDR1 and CDR2: SGHTA, FQGNSA. The CDR3 extends over 14 amino acids. The junction had 10 bases not matched to a gene; V was cut back by 6 bases and J by 7 bases.

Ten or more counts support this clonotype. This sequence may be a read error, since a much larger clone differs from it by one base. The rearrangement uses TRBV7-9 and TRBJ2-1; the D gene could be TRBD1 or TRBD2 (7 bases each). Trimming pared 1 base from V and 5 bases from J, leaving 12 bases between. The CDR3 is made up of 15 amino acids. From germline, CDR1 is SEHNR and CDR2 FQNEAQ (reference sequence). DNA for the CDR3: TGTGCCAGCAGCTTAGTGGGGGGGACAGACAATGAGCAGTTCTTC. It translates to CASSLVGGTDNEQFF. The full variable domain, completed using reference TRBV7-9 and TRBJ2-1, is DTGVSQNPRHKITKRGQNVTFRCDPISEHNRLYWYRQTLGQGPEFLTYFQNEAQLEKSRLLSDRFSAERPKGSFSTLEIQRTEQGDSAMYLCASSLVGGTDNEQFFGPGTRLTVL.

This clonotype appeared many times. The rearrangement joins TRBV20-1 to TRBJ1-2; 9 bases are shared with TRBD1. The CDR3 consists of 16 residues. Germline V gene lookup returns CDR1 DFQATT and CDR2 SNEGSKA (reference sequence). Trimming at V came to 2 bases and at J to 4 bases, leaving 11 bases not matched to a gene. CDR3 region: CSARLSSTGGGYGYTF. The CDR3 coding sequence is TGCAGTGCTAGACTATCCTCCACAGGGGGCGGCTATGGCTACACCTTC.

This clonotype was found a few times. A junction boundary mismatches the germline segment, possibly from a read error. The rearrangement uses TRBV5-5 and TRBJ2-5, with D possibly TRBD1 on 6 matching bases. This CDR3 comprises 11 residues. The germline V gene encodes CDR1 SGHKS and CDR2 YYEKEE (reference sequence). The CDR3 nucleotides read TGTGCCAGCAGCTTCATCCGGGACATCCACTTC. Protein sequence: CASSFIRDIHF.

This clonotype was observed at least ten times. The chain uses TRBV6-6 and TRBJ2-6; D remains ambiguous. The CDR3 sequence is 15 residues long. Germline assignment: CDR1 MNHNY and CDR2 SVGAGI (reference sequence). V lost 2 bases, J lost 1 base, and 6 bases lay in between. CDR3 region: CASSYQSSGANVLTF. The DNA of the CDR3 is TGTGCCAGCAGTTACCAGTCATCTGGGGCCAACGTCCTGACTTTC.

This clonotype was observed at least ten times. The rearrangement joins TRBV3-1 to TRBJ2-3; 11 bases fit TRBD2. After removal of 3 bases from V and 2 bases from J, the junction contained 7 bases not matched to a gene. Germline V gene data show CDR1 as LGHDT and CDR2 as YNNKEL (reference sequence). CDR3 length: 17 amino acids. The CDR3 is CASSHTLAGVSTDTQYF. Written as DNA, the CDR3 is TGTGCCAGCAGCCATACACTAGCGGGGGTCTCCACAGATACGCAGTATTTT.

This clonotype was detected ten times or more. CDR3 DNA sequence: TGTGCCAGCTCACCAGCAGGTGATAGCAATCAGCCCCAGCATTTT. The encoded protein is CASSPAGDSNQPQHF. The chain couples TRBV18 to TRBJ1-5, with unresolved D. The CDR3 has 15 amino acids. Germline V gives CDR1 KGHSH, CDR2 LQKENI. The V and J ends lost 2 bases and 0 bases respectively, with 8 bases between them.

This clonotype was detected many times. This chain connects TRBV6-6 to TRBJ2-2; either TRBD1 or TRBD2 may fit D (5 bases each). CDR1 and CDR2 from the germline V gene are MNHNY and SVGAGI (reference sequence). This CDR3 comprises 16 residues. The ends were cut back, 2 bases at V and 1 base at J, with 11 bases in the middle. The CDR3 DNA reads TGTGCCAGCAGTTACAAAGGGACGGTGAACACCGGGGAGCTGTTTTTT. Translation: CASSYKGTVNTGELFF.

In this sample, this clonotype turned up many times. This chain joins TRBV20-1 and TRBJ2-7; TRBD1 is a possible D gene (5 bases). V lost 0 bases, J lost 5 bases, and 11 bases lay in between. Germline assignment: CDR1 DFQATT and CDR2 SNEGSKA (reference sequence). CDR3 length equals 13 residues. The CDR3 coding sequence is TGCAGTGCTAGAGATGGGGCAGGCAACGAGCAGTACTTC. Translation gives CSARDGAGNEQYF.

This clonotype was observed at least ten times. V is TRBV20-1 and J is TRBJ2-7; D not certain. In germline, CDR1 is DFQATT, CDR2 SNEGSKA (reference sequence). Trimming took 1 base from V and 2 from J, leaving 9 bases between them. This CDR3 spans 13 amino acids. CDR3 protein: CSARVTPAYEQYF. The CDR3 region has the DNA TGCAGTGCTAGAGTGACACCTGCCTACGAGCAGTACTTC.

CDR3 sequence reads: CASKERERNNEQFF. Written as DNA, the CDR3 is TGTGCCAGCAAGGAGCGGGAGAGGAACAATGAGCAGTTCTTC. The chain has TRBV6-2 or TRBV6-3 and TRBJ2-1, with 8 bases matching TRBD2. The germline V gene encodes CDR1 MNHEY and CDR2 SVGEGT. The CDR3 has 14 amino acids. The V gene end was trimmed by 7 bases and the J gene end by 5 bases; junction bases not matched to a gene: 7.

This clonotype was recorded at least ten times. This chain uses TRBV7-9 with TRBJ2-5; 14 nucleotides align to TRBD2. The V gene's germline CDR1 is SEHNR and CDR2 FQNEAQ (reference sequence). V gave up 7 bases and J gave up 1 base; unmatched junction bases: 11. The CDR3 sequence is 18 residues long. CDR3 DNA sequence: TGTGCCAGCAAAACCGGGACTAGCGGGGGAATAACCCAAGAGACCCAGTACTTC. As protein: CASKTGTSGGITQETQYF.

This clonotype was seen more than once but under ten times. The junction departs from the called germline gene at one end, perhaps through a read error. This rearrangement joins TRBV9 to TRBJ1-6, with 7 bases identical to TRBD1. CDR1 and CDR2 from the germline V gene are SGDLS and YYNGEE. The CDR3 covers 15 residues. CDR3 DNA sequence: TGTGCCAGCAGCGTGAGGGACAGTTTTAATTCACCCCCCCACTTT. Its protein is CASSVRDSFNSPPHF.

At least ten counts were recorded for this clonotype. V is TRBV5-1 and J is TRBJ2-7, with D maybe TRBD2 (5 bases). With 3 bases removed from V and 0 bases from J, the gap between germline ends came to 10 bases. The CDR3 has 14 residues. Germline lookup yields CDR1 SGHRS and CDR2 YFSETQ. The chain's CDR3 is CASSSDWDSYEQYF. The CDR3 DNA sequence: TGCGCCAGCAGCTCGGACTGGGACTCCTACGAGCAGTACTTC.

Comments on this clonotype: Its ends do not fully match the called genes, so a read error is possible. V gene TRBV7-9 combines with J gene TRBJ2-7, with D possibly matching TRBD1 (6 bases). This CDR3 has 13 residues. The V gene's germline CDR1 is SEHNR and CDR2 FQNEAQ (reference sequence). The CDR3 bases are TGTGCCAGCAGCTCAGGACAGTCCTACGAGCAGCACTTC. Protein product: CASSSGQSYEQHF.

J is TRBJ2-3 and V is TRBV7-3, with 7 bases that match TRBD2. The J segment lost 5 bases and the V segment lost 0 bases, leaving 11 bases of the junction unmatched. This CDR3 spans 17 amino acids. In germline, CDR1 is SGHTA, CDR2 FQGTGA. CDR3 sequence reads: CASSLTAERDRRDTQYF. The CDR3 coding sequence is TGTGCCAGCAGCTTAACGGCGGAGCGGGACCGGAGAGATACGCAGTATTTT.

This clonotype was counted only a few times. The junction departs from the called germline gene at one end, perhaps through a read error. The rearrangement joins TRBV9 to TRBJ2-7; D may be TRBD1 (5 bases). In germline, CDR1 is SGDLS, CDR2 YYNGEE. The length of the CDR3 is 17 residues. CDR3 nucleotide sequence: TGTGTCAGCAGCGAAGGCCCGACCAGGGATCTGGTGGTAGAGCAGTACTTC. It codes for CVSSEGPTRDLVVEQYF.

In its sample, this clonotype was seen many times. The CDR3 bases are TGTGCCAGCAGCCAAGCAGTACAACTGAACACTGAAGCTTTCTTT. Translating gives CASSQAVQLNTEAFF. This sequence joins TRBV3-1 and TRBJ1-1; the D is unclear. Deletions cut 1 base from V and 0 bases from J, with 9 bases between. The CDR3 consists of 15 residues. The germline gives CDR1 LGHDT, CDR2 YNNKEL (reference sequence).

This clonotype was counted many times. DNA of the CDR3: TGTGCCAGCAGCCGCGACAGGCCTAATGAAAAACTGTTTTTT. Its protein product is CASSRDRPNEKLFF. This chain links TRBV7-8 with TRBJ1-4, with TRBD1 as a possible D gene (6 bases). This CDR3 comprises 14 residues. Deletions cut 5 bases from V and 3 bases from J, with 10 bases between. Germline V gene lookup returns CDR1 SGHVS and CDR2 FQNEAQ. The full variable domain, with the rest looked up from reference TRBV7-8 and TRBJ1-4, is GAGVSQSPRYKVAKRGQDVALRCDPISGHVSLFWYQQALGQGPEFLTYFQNEAQLDKSGLPSDRFFAERPEGSVSTLKIQRTQQEDSAVYLCASSRDRPNEKLFFGSGTQLSVL.

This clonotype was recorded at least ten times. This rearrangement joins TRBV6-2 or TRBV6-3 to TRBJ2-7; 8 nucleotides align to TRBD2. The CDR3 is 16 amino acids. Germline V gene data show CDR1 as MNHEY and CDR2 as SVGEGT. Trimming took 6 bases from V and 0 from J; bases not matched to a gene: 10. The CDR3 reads CASRHRAGVSSYEQYF. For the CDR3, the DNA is TGTGCCAGCAGACACCGAGCGGGGGTAAGCTCCTACGAGCAGTACTTC.

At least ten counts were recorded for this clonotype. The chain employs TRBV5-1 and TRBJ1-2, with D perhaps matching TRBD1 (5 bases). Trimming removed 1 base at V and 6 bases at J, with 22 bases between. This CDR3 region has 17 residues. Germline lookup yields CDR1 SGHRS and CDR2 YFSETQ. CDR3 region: CASSLFGGIQDTDGYTF. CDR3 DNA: TGCGCCAGCAGCTTGTTCGGGGGGATACAGGATACAGATGGCTACACCTTC.